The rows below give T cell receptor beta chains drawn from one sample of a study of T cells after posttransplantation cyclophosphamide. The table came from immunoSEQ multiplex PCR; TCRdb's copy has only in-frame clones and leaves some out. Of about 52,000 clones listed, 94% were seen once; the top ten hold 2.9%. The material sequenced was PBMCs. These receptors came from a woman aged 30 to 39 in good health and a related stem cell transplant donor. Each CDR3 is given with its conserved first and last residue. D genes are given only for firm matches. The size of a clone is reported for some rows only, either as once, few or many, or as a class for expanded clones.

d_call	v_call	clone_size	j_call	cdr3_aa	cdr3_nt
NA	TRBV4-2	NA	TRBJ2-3	CASSQDGTDTQYF	TGTGCCAGCAGCCAAGACGGCACAGATACGCAGTATTTT
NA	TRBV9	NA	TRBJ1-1	CASSAQQGRNTEAFF	TGTGCCAGCAGCGCCCAACAGGGAAGGAACACTGAAGCTTTCTTT
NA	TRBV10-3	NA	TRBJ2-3	CAISGRDTHTDTQYF	TGTGCCATCAGTGGCCGGGACACGCACACAGATACGCAGTATTTT
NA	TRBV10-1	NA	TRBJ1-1	CASSAGPRDTEAFF	TGCGCCAGCAGTGCCGGGCCGAGGGACACTGAAGCTTTCTTT
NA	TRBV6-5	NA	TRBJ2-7	CASSYSGSTVSYEQYF	TGTGCCAGCAGTTACTCAGGTTCGACAGTGTCCTACGAGCAGTACTTC
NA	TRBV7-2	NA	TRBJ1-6	CASTLIPLNSPLHF	TGTGCCAGCACCCTAATCCCCCTAAATTCACCCCTCCACTTT
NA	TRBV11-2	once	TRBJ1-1	CASSLDGPGLNTEAFF	TGTGCCAGCAGCTTAGATGGGCCGGGGTTGAACACTGAAGCTTTCTTT
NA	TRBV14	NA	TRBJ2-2	CASSRPNLGGLGNTGELFF	TGTGCCAGCAGCCGCCCAAACTTAGGAGGCTTGGGTAACACCGGGGAGCTGTTTTTT
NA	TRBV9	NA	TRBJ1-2	CANSVDRGDGYTF	TGTGCCAACAGCGTAGATCGTGGAGATGGCTACACCTTC
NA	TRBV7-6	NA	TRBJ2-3	CASSAGVTDTQYF	TGTGCCAGCAGTGCAGGGGTCACAGATACGCAGTATTTT
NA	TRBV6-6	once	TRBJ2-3	CASSSQLVDTQYF	TGTGCCAGCAGTTCCCAACTGGTGGATACGCAGTATTTT
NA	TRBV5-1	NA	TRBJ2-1	CASSLGLGFHEQFF	TGCGCCAGCAGCTTGGGACTAGGGTTCCATGAGCAGTTCTTC
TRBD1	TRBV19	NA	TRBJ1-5	CASSRHGQGGGQPQHF	TGTGCCAGTAGTCGACACGGACAGGGAGGGGGTCAGCCCCAGCATTTT